This T cell receptor (beta chain) was sequenced in a study of T-cell reconstitution after alpha-beta-depleted transplantation in children. The study, taken as a whole, reports: In some patients, recipient T cells and intrathymic progenitors surviving conditioning explained high day-60 diversity. Newly generated T cells supplied most T-cell counts and diversity one year post-transplant. At around two months after transplant, the alpha-beta T cells were reportedly derived from several hundred expanded clones that came from non-depleted graft cells.

This clonotype was seen more than once but under ten times. Its cognate antigen is unknown. Preparation of the TCRbeta library was carried out with unique molecular identifiers. TCRdb used MiXCR to reprocess the PCR reads, holding one entry per CDR3 protein. The sample has 250,000 to 400,000 distinct CDR3 sequences; 23% are singletons. This clonotype was obtained from a male patient between 5 and 17 years old who had a stem cell transplant for acute lymphoblastic leukemia, so the T cells may come from the graft donor. The source was PBMCs, mostly from graft donor cells, collected 180 days after TCRalphabeta/CD19-depleted stem cell transplant.

CDR3 in amino acids: CASSLAGASLDQDTGELFF. The CDR3 DNA reads TGTGCCAGCAGCTTGGCGGGGGCCAGTTTAGATCAGGACACCGGGGAGCTGTTTTTT. V gene TRBV5-6 combines with J gene TRBJ2-2; D could derive from TRBD1 or TRBD2 (6 bases each). The CDR3 length is 19 residues. V was trimmed by 0 bases and J by 3 bases, leaving 21 bases between them. CDR1 and CDR2 (germline): SGHDT, YYEEEE.